The T cell receptor beta chain under discussion was sequenced for a study of identical twins. TCRdb reanalysed the 5' RACE reads using MiXCR and keeps one entry per CDR3 protein. The table includes just over 450,000 distinct CDR3 sequences, 12% to 15% detected once. Germline CDR1 and CDR2: SGHRS and YFSETQ. Trimming took 4 bases from V and 8 from J, leaving 16 bases between them. The CDR3 loop spans 14 amino acids. Separately, the same data were catalogued under a study of yellow fever vaccine responses in identical twins.

The receptor was derived from a woman aged 18 to 35 in good health. The V call is TRBV5-1, the J call TRBJ2-1, with TRBD2 as a possible D gene (7 bases). Sequencing input: CD4+ T cells sorted from blood. The CDR3 sequence: CASSPRGGAYEQFF. CDR3 bases: TGCGCCAGCAGCCCGCGTGGGGGGGCGTATGAGCAGTTCTTC.